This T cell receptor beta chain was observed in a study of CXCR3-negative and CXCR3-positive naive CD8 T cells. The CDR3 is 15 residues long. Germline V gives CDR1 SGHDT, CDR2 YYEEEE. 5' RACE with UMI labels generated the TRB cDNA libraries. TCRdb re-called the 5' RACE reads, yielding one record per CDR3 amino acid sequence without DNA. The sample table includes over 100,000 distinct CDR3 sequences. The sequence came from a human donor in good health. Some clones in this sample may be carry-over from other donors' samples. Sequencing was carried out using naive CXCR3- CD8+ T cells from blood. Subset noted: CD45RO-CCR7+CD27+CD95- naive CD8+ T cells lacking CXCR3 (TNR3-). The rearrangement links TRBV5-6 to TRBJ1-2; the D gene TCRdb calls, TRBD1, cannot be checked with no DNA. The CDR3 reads CASSGGQGLDYGYTF.